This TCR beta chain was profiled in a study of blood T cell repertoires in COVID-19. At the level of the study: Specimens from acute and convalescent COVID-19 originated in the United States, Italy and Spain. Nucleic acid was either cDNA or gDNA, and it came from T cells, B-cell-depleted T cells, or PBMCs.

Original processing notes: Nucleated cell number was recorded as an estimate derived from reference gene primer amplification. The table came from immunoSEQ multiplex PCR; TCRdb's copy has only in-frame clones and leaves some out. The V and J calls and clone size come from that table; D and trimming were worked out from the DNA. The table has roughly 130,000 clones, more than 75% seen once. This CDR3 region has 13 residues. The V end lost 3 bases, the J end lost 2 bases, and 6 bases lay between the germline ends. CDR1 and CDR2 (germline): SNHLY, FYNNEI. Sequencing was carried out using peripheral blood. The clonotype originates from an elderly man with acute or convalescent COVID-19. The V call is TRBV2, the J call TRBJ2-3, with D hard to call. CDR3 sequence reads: CASSDHNTDTQYF. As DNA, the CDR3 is TGTGCCAGCAGTGACCACAACACAGATACGCAGTATTTT.